This T cell receptor beta chain derives from a study of blood T cell repertoires in COVID-19. Whole-study context: The samples span acute and convalescent COVID-19 from the United States, Italy and Spain.

Germline assignment: CDR1 SGHTA and CDR2 FQGNSA. The ends were cut back, 5 bases at V and 5 bases at J, with 10 bases in the middle. The CDR3 has 14 amino acids. Generated by immunoSEQ multiplex PCR, the TCRdb table keeps only in-frame clones and is missing some. Here the sample spans roughly 290,000 clones, about 85% being singletons. J is TRBJ1-6 and V is TRBV7-2; no clear D. The specimen was peripheral blood. This receptor was obtained from a human donor with COVID-19, enrolled during active disease. The donor label of this sample is uncertain. The CDR3 loop reads CASSPPPNNSPLHF. The CDR3 DNA follows: TGTGCCAGCAGCCCCCCCCCAAATAATTCACCCCTCCACTTT.